This TCR beta chain was retrieved from a study of cytomegalovirus exposure and HLA in healthy donors. On the study more broadly: The 100 to 150 validation repertoires matched the 500 to 750 first-cohort repertoires in platform, a later analysis reported.

On this clone itself: What it binds is unknown.

General observations from the study: Altogether, 160 or so TCR beta chains were recorded as cytomegalovirus-associated. The classifier, whose performance was assessed in both the original and validation cohorts, reportedly diagnosed cytomegalovirus status with high specificity and sensitivity.

Germline lookup yields CDR1 SGDLS and CDR2 YYNGEE. Trimming took 2 bases from V and 9 from J, leaving 12 bases between them. This CDR3 region has 13 residues. The method was immunoSEQ multiplex PCR; TCRdb's version includes in-frame clones alone and lacks a portion of them. The sample includes some 80,000 clones, roughly 96% seen only once; the top ten take approximately 1.3%. The material sequenced was PBMCs. The genes are TRBV9 and TRBJ2-1, with D perhaps matching TRBD1 (6 bases). This sequence originates from a young woman in good health and CMV-seronegative. CDR3: CASSVDRGREQFF. The CDR3 region has the DNA TGTGCCAGCAGCGTGGACAGAGGCCGTGAGCAGTTCTTC.